This TCR beta chain comes out of a study of cytomegalovirus exposure and HLA in healthy donors. Whole-study results and caveats: A later analysis showed HLA-associated TCR beta chains outstripping equally common others in clonal expansion. Relative to the approximately 700-donor mean, N-insertions were reportedly fewer in an Asian-associated ancestry cluster in a later analysis.

Unrecorded immune exposure was likely among donors, who were nominally healthy when sampled. As concerns this clone: What it recognizes is unknown.

The study ran its PCR with 60 Vbeta and 13 Jbeta primers. Repertoires were generated with immunoSEQ multiplex PCR, while TCRdb's copy carries only in-frame clones and drops some. The sample has under 200,000 clones, more than 80% seen once; the top ten hold 0.77%. V trimming: 10 bases; J trimming: 4 bases; junction bases outside the gene matches: 6. The CDR3 sequence is 13 residues long. Germline loops: CDR1 MDHEN, CDR2 SYDVKM. The receptor comes from a woman under 30 in good health and CMV-seronegative. The V and J genes are TRBV28 and TRBJ1-2; TRBD1 agrees at 10 bases. The sample taken for sequencing was PBMCs. The CDR3 DNA sequence: TGTGCCACCCTGGACAGGGGGGGCTATGGCTACACCTTC. As protein: CATLDRGGYGYTF.